This T cell receptor beta chain is from a study of radiation and T cells in renal cell carcinoma. General observations from the study: Baseline intratumoral clonotype presence is unknown without pretreatment biopsies. From baseline, blood top tumor clonotypes peaked at 2 weeks post-radiation.

Germline lookup yields CDR1 ENHRY and CDR2 SYGVKD. V was clipped by 10 bases and J by 5 bases, with 20 bases between them. The CDR3 is 14 residues long. In regard to this clone: Its specificity is unknown.

Time point noted: blood 4 weeks post-SBRT, at nephrectomy. This sample's treatment: 15 Gy SBRT to primary tumor, nephrectomy 4 weeks later. Nephrectomy followed 15 Gy stereotactic body radiation by 4 weeks. The patient's renal cell carcinoma had clear cell pathology. Libraries were prepared by immunoSEQ multiplex PCR; TCRdb keeps only in-frame clonotypes and omits some of them. This table holds around 170,000 clones, 88% found once. The rearrangement uses TRBV10-3 and TRBJ1-2, with D uncertain. The specimen comprised blood, sampled from a patient whose treatment included radiotherapy and nephrectomy. This clonotype was sampled from a woman aged 45-60 years with renal cell carcinoma. DNA of the CDR3: TGTGCCACCCAAGAACGAGCCGGCGAATATGGCTACACCTTC. It yields the protein CATQERAGEYGYTF.